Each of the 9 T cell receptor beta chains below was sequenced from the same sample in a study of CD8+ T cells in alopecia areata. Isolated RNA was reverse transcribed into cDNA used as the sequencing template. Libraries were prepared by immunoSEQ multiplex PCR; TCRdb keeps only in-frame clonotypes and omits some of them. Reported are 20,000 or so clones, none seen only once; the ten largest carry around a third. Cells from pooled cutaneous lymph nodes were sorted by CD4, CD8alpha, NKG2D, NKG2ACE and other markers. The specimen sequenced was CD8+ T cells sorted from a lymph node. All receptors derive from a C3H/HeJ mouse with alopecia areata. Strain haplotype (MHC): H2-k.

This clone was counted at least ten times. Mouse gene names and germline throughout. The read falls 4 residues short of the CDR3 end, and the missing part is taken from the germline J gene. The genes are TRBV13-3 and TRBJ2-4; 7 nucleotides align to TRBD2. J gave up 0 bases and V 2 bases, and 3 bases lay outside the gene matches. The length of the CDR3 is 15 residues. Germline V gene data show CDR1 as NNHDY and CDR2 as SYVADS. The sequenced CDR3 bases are TGTGCCAGCAGTGACTGGGGGTTTAGTCAAAAC. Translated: CASSDWGFSQN. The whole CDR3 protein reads CASSDWGFSQNTLYF.

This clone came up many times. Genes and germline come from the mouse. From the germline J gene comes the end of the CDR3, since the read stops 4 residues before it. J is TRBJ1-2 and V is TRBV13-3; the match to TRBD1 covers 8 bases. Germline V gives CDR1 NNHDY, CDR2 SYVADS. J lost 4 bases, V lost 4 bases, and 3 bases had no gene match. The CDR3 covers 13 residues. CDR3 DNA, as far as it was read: TGTGCCAGCAGTTCTACAGGGGGCTCC. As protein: CASSSTGGS. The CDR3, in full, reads CASSSTGGSDYTF.

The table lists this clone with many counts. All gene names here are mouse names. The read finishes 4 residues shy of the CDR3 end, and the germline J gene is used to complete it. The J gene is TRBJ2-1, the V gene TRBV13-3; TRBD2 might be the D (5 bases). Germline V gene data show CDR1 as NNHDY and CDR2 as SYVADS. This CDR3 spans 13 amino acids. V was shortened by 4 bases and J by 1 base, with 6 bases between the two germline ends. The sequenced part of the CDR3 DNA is TGTGCCAGCAGTCTGGGAAACTATGCT. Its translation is CASSLGNYA. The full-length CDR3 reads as CASSLGNYAEQFF.

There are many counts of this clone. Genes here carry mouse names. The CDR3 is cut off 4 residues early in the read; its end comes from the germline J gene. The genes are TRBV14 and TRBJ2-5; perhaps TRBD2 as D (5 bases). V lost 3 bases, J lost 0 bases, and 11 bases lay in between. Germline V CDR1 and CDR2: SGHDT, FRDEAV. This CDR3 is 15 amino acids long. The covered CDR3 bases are TGTGCCAGCAGTTCCCCGACTGTTAACCAAGAC. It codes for CASSSPTVNQD. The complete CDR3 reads CASSSPTVNQDTQYF.

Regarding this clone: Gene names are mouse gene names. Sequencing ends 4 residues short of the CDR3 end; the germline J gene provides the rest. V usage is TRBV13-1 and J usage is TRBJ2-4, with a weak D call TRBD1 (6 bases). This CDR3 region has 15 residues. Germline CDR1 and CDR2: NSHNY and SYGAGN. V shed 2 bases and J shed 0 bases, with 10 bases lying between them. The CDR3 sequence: CASSDWDNSQNTLYF. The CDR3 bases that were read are TGTGCCAGCAGTGACTGGGACAATAGTCAAAAC.

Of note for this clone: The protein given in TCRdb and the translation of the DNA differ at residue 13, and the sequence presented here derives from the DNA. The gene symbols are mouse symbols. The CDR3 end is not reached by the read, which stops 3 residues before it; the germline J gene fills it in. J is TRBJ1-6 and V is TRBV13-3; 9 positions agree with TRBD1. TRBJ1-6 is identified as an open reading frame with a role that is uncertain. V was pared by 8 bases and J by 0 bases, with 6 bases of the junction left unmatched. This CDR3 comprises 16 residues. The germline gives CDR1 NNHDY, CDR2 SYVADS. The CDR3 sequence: CASGGGQGSYNSPLYF. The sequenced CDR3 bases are TGTGCCAGTGGGGGGGGACAGGGTTCCTATAATTCGCCC.

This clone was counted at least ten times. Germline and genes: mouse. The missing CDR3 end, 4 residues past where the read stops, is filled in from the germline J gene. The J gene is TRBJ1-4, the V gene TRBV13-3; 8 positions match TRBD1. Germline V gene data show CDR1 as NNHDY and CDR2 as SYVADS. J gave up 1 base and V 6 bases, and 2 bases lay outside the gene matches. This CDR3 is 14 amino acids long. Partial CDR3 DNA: TGTGCCAGCACTGGACAGGGTTCCAACGAA. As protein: CASTGQGSNE. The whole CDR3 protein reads CASTGQGSNERLFF.

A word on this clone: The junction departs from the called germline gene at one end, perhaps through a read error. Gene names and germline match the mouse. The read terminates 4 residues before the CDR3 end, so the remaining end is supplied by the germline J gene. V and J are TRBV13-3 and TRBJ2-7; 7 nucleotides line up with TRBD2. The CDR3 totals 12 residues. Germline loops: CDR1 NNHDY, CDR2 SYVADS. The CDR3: CSSRTGGYEQYF. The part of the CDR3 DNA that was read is TGTTCCAGCAGGACTGGCGGTTAT.

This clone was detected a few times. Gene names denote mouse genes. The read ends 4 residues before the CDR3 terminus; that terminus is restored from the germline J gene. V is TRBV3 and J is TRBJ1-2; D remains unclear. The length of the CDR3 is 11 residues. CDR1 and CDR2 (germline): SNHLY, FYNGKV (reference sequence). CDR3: CASSLQSDYTF. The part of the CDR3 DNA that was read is TGTGCCAGCAGCTTACAGTCC.